This TCR beta chain was profiled in a study of blood T cell repertoires in COVID-19. TCRdb keeps only in-frame clones here, not all; method: immunoSEQ multiplex PCR. Of under 80,000 clones listed, around 85% are singletons. CDR3 size: 13 residues. Per germline, CDR1 SGHDT and CDR2 YYEEEE. Trimming took 7 bases from V and 1 from J, leaving 11 bases between them. The chain joins TRBV5-6 to TRBJ1-1; TRBD1 might be the D (6 bases). The sequencing sample was made of peripheral blood. This receptor was obtained from a man in his fifties with active COVID-19. CDR3 protein: CASGAGENTEAFF. The CDR3 DNA reads as TGTGCCAGCGGGGCAGGGGAGAACACTGAAGCTTTCTTT.